The source of this TCR beta chain is a study of cytomegalovirus exposure and HLA in healthy donors. Germline V gene sequence: CDR1 KGHSH, CDR2 LQKENI. There are 12 residues in the CDR3. The ends lost 3 bases at V and 12 bases at J; junction bases unmatched: 4. Primers included in the PCR were 60 Vbeta and 13 Jbeta primers. Libraries were prepared by immunoSEQ multiplex PCR; TCRdb keeps only in-frame clonotypes and omits some of them. The table has fewer than 200,000 clones, approximately 82% seen once. Study observations and caveats: The productive fraction for most TCR beta V segments was about 90% or about 30% in an earlier analysis. For cytomegalovirus status, the classifier reportedly gave diagnoses with high specificity and sensitivity.

There are a few counts of this clone. Its cognate antigen is unknown. The chain carries TRBV18 and TRBJ2-4; 8 bases line up with TRBD2. The clonotype originates from a man in his forties or fifties in good health and CMV-seropositive. The material sequenced was PBMCs. CDR3 amino acids: CASSPPGGPQYF. The CDR3 coding sequence is TGTGCCAGCTCACCCCCGGGGGGGCCTCAGTACTTC. The entire variable domain, with the rest obtained from reference TRBV18 and TRBJ2-4, is as follows: NAGVMQNPRHLVRRRGQEARLRCSPMKGHSHVYWYRQLPEEGLKFMVYLQKENIIDESGMPKERFSAEFPKEGPSILRIQQVVRGDSAAYFCASSPPGGPQYFGAGTRLSVL.